These 17 T cell receptor beta chains were all obtained from the same sample, sequenced in a study of radiation and T cells in renal cell carcinoma. The treatment was: 15 Gy SBRT to primary tumor, nephrectomy 4 weeks later. Profiled with immunoSEQ multiplex PCR; TCRdb holds only in-frame clones, not every one. This table holds around 16,000 clones, around 66% found once. Sequencing used tumor tissue, obtained from a patient whose treatment included radiotherapy and nephrectomy. Receptors originate from a woman aged 70-85 years with renal cell carcinoma.

As concerns this clone: A read error is the likely source, as a far larger clone sits one nucleotide away. The J gene is TRBJ1-4, the V gene TRBV5-4; 8 bases map to TRBD1. Per the germline V gene, CDR1 is SGHNT and CDR2 is YYREEE (reference sequence). This CDR3 has 15 residues. V lost 4 bases, J lost 8 bases, and 10 bases stayed unmatched. CDR3 DNA sequence: TGTGCCAGCAGCCAAGGGGGACAGGCGGGCGAAAAACTGTTTTTT. Encoded protein: CASSQGGQAGEKLFF.

This chain joins TRBV6-6 and TRBJ2-3; 7 nucleotides line up with TRBD1. The germline V gene encodes CDR1 MNHNY and CDR2 SVGAGI (reference sequence). V lost 7 bases to trimming and J lost 2 bases; unmatched junction nucleotides: 6. The CDR3 spans 14 residues. The CDR3 sequence: CASNRDRVTDTQYF. The CDR3 nucleotides are TGTGCCAGCAACCGGGACAGAGTCACAGATACGCAGTATTTT.

The chain employs TRBV30 and TRBJ1-1; D remains unclear. With 2 bases removed from V and 1 base from J, the gap between germline ends came to 8 bases. The CDR3 has 13 residues. Per germline, CDR1 GTSNPN and CDR2 SVGIG (reference sequence). As DNA, the CDR3 is TGTGCCTGGAGTAGGCAGCCGAACACTGAAGCTTTCTTT. It translates to CAWSRQPNTEAFF.

This clone turned up a few times. The gene calls are TRBV5-1 and TRBJ2-7, with no clear D. The CDR3 has 14 amino acids. Trimming pared 7 bases from V and 7 bases from J, leaving 21 bases between. The germline gives CDR1 SGHRS, CDR2 YFSETQ. CDR3 nucleotides: TGCGCCAGCCGTGTCCAAGGGATCGCTCAGGAGCAGTACTTC. Its translation is CASRVQGIAQEQYF. The full variable domain, in which reference TRBV5-1 and TRBJ2-7 provide the parts outside the CDR3, is KAGVTQTPRYLIKTRGQQVTLSCSPISGHRSVSWYQQTPGQGLQFLFEYFSETQRNKGNFPGRFSGRQFSNSRSEMNVSTLELGDSALYLCASRVQGIAQEQYFGPGTRLTVT.

The V gene is TRBV7-2, the J gene TRBJ2-7; D is perhaps TRBD1 (6 bases). V lost 5 bases and J lost 4, with 18 bases in between. The CDR3 has 15 residues. CDR1 and CDR2 from the germline V gene are SGHTA and FQGNSA. CDR3 amino acids: CASSLLPQGRYEQYF. The CDR3 DNA is TGTGCCAGCAGCCTACTCCCCCAGGGGCGGTACGAGCAGTACTTC.

The chain joins TRBV29-1 to TRBJ2-3; possibly TRBD2 for D (6 bases). From germline, CDR1 is SQVTM and CDR2 ANQGSEA. The CDR3 is 15 amino acids. Trimming shortened V by 6 bases and J by 4 bases, and 20 bases separated the two germline ends. CDR3 coding DNA: TGCAGCGTCCTCCAGGGCGCGGGGCCGGCAGATACGCAGTATTTT. This sequence encodes CSVLQGAGPADTQYF.

This chain uses TRBV2 with TRBJ2-7, with 9 bases aligning to TRBD1. The CDR3 has 14 residues. With 9 bases clipped from V and 5 bases from J, the junction kept 11 bases outside the gene matches. The germline V gene encodes CDR1 SNHLY and CDR2 FYNNEI. The CDR3 sequence is CASLRDRVTDEQYF. CDR3 nucleotides: TGTGCCAGTCTAAGGGACAGGGTCACGGACGAGCAGTACTTC.

The chain couples TRBV5-1 to TRBJ2-7; perhaps D is TRBD1 or TRBD2 (5 bases each). V was pared by 4 bases and J by 2 bases, with 13 bases between. The germline V gene has CDR1 SGHRS and CDR2 YFSETQ. There are 14 residues in the CDR3. The CDR3 region is CASSRDGGPYEQYF. CDR3 bases: TGCGCCAGCAGCCGGGACGGTGGGCCCTACGAGCAGTACTTC.

The chain joins TRBV6-1 to TRBJ2-6, with D tentatively TRBD1 (5 bases). Looked up from germline, CDR1 is MNHNS and CDR2 is SASEGT. Trimming took off 2 bases at V and 4 bases at J, with 12 bases between the two ends. The length of the CDR3 is 16 residues. The CDR3 protein is CASSELSGFGANVLTF. CDR3 DNA: TGTGCCAGCAGTGAACTCTCAGGGTTCGGGGCCAACGTCCTGACTTTC.

This rearrangement joins TRBV19 to TRBJ2-5; 7 bases map to TRBD1. Per germline, CDR1 LNHDA and CDR2 SQIVND (reference sequence). The V segment lost 0 bases and the J segment 2 bases; nucleotides outside the gene matches: 6. This CDR3 comprises 16 residues. The CDR3 protein is CASSIDLGRGQETQYF. CDR3 coding DNA: TGTGCCAGTAGTATAGATCTGGGCAGGGGGCAAGAGACCCAGTACTTC.

The chain carries TRBV19 and TRBJ2-3; D might be TRBD1 (6 bases). Between the trimmed V and J ends, which lost 3 bases and 2 bases, there was a span of 12 bases. Germline CDR1 is LNHDA and CDR2 is SQIVND (reference sequence). The CDR3 loop spans 15 amino acids. The DNA for the CDR3 is TGTGCCAGTAGTATGACAGGTGGCAACACAGATACGCAGTATTTT. This encodes CASSMTGGNTDTQYF.

This clone qualifies as medium-sized. V gene TRBV11-3 combines with J gene TRBJ2-4; perhaps TRBD2 as D (6 bases). Germline V CDR1 and CDR2: SGHNT, YENEEA. The CDR3 has 12 residues. V lost 5 bases, J lost 10 bases, and 12 bases lay in between. The CDR3 region has the DNA TGTGCCAGCAGCACCTCGGAGGGGATTCAGTACTTC. Protein product: CASSTSEGIQYF. Using reference TRBV11-3 and TRBJ2-4 for the parts outside the CDR3, the full variable domain is EAGVVQSPRYKIIEKKQPVAFWCNPISGHNTLYWYLQNLGQGPELLIRYENEEAVDDSQLPKDRFSAERLKGVDSTLKIQPAELGDSAVYLCASSTSEGIQYFGAGTRLSVL.

This clone was seen more than once but under ten times. The chain links TRBV2 to TRBJ2-3; 11 bases fit TRBD2. The CDR3 totals 15 residues. With V trimmed by 5 bases and J by 2 bases, 3 bases remained unmatched. Germline CDR1 reads SNHLY; CDR2 reads FYNNEI. The CDR3 region is CASSTSGSYTDTQYF. In nucleotides, the CDR3 is TGTGCCAGCAGTACTAGCGGGAGCTACACAGATACGCAGTATTTT.

The chain recombines TRBV5-5 with TRBJ1-1, with D perhaps TRBD1 (5 bases). Germline-derived CDR1 and CDR2 are SGHKS and YYEKEE (reference sequence). V lost 3 bases and J 1 base, leaving 10 bases between the germline ends. CDR3 length equals 14 residues. CDR3 nucleotide sequence: TGTGCCAGCAGCTGGGGCGCGGGGAACACTGAAGCTTTCTTT. As protein: CASSWGAGNTEAFF.

The chain has TRBV5-6 and TRBJ2-5; D possibly corresponds to TRBD1 (5 bases). CDR1 and CDR2 (germline): SGHDT, YYEEEE. The CDR3 spans 13 residues. Between the trimmed V and J ends, which lost 2 bases and 4 bases, there was a span of 9 bases. The CDR3 sequence is CASSFGDRETQYF. The CDR3 coding sequence is TGTGCCAGCAGCTTTGGCGACAGAGAGACCCAGTACTTC.

The chain couples TRBV2 to TRBJ1-5, with a weak D call TRBD1 (5 bases). The CDR3 spans 14 residues. Per the germline V gene, CDR1 is SNHLY and CDR2 is FYNNEI. The V end was cut by 5 bases, the J end by 5 bases, with 13 bases between. CDR3 loop: CASSPRDGHQPQHF. The CDR3 bases are TGTGCCAGCAGTCCCCGGGACGGCCATCAGCCCCAGCATTTT.

This sequence joins TRBV9 and TRBJ2-7; D may be TRBD2 (6 bases). This CDR3 spans 14 amino acids. From germline, CDR1 is SGDLS and CDR2 YYNGEE. Trimming left V 2 bases short and J 2 bases short, with 11 bases between. CDR3 sequence reads: CASSVGPGAYEQYF. The CDR3 DNA follows: TGTGCCAGCAGCGTCGGTCCGGGGGCCTACGAGCAGTACTTC. Variable domain in full (rest from reference TRBV9 and TRBJ2-7): DSGVTQTPKHLITATGQRVTLRCSPRSGDLSVYWYQQSLDQGLQFLIQYYNGEERAKGNILERFSAQQFPDLHSELNLSSLELGDSALYFCASSVGPGAYEQYFGPGTRLTVT.